These 28 T cell receptor beta chains share one sample of origin, sequenced in a study of control samples from healthy donors and cancer patients. Profiled with immunoSEQ multiplex PCR; TCRdb holds only in-frame clones, not every one. In the table there are approximately 190,000 clones, about 90% of which are singletons. Sequencing was performed on blood. The origin of the receptors is a man aged 25 to 40 in good health.

This chain uses TRBV6-1 with TRBJ1-1, with D possibly matching TRBD1 (5 bases). The CDR3 loop spans 14 amino acids. Germline CDR1 reads MNHNS; CDR2 reads SASEGT. The germline V and J ends were trimmed by 3 bases and 0 bases, with 8 bases remaining between them. CDR3 nucleotide sequence: TGTGCCAGCAGTGAGAACAGGCTGAACACTGAAGCTTTCTTT. Its protein product is CASSENRLNTEAFF.

The rearrangement links TRBV10-2 to TRBJ1-5, with 9 bases fitting TRBD1. Germline CDR1 WSHSY, CDR2 SAAADI. CDR3 size: 15 residues. V lost 5 bases and J lost 4; bases outside the gene matches: 6. The CDR3: CASSWDRETNQPQHF. The CDR3 DNA is TGCGCCAGCAGTTGGGACAGGGAAACTAATCAGCCCCAGCATTTT.

The V call is TRBV4-1, the J call TRBJ2-7, with D unclear. CDR3 length equals 17 residues. Germline V gene data show CDR1 as MGHRA and CDR2 as YSYEKL. Trimming removed 3 bases from V and 0 bases from J, with 18 bases in between. CDR3 in amino acids: CASSQKLQRLRSYEQYF. The CDR3, as DNA: TGCGCCAGCAGCCAGAAGTTGCAGCGCTTACGCTCCTACGAGCAGTACTTC.

The CDR3 loop is CASSIQPEAHYGYTF. In DNA, the CDR3 is TGTGCCAGTAGTATTCAGCCCGAAGCTCACTATGGCTACACCTTC. This chain joins TRBV19 and TRBJ1-2; D gene unclear. The V and J ends lost 3 bases and 3 bases respectively, with 14 bases between them. This CDR3 is built from 15 residues. Germline V gene data show CDR1 as LNHDA and CDR2 as SQIVND (reference sequence).

J is TRBJ2-7 and V is TRBV6-5; 7 bases match TRBD2. The J segment lost 6 bases and the V segment lost 10 bases, leaving 15 bases of the junction unmatched. Germline V gives CDR1 MNHEY, CDR2 SVGAGI. This CDR3 spans 14 amino acids. In DNA form, the CDR3 reads TGTGCCATCTCGCCGAGGGAGGGTGTAAGCGAGCAGTACTTC. This gives the protein CAISPREGVSEQYF.

The chain couples TRBV7-2 to TRBJ2-7, with 10 positions matching TRBD1. Germline V gives CDR1 SGHTA, CDR2 FQGNSA. Germline trimming cut 5 bases from V and 6 bases from J; bases unmatched to any gene: 7. The CDR3 runs 14 residues. The CDR3 reads CASSPPTGGFEQYF. Written as DNA, the CDR3 is TGTGCCAGCAGCCCCCCGACAGGGGGCTTCGAGCAGTACTTC.

The CDR3 nucleotides are TGTGCCAGCAGCGTCCGGGACAGAGTTGGCTACACCTTC. Protein product: CASSVRDRVGYTF. The chain links TRBV5-6 to TRBJ1-2; TRBD1 matches at 7 bases. The CDR3 has 13 residues. Germline V gene sequence: CDR1 SGHDT, CDR2 YYEEEE. Trimming removed 4 bases from V and 7 bases from J; junction bases left unmatched: 7.

The chain is built from TRBV5-1 and TRBJ2-3; a weak D match, TRBD1 (5 bases). Germline V gene lookup returns CDR1 SGHRS and CDR2 YFSETQ. This CDR3 comprises 15 residues. Trimming stripped 0 bases from V and 6 bases from J, with 14 bases between. CDR3 in DNA: TGCGCCAGCAGCTTGGCAGGGATCTCAGGGGATACGCAGTATTTT. It is translated as CASSLAGISGDTQYF.

The rearrangement uses TRBV7-2 and TRBJ1-6; the D is unclear. The CDR3 sequence is 16 residues long. Germline V gene data show CDR1 as SGHTA and CDR2 as FQGNSA. V was pared by 1 base and J by 8 bases, with 15 bases between. The CDR3: CASSLGKGGRDSPLHF. For the CDR3, the DNA is TGTGCCAGCAGCTTAGGGAAGGGCGGACGGGATTCACCCCTCCACTTT.

This sequence joins TRBV28 and TRBJ1-5; D is perhaps TRBD1 (5 bases). Between the trimmed V and J ends, which lost 6 bases and 6 bases, there was a span of 15 bases. CDR1 and CDR2 (germline): MDHEN, SYDVKM. The CDR3 is made up of 14 amino acids. The CDR3 loop is CASSHSRGRQPQHF. In DNA form, the CDR3 reads TGTGCCAGCAGCCACTCGAGGGGCCGTCAGCCCCAGCATTTT.

The rearrangement uses TRBV6-1 and TRBJ2-5; D is uncertain. Germline V gene data show CDR1 as MNHNS and CDR2 as SASEGT. This CDR3 has 13 residues. Trimming took off 2 bases at V and 4 bases at J, with 8 bases between the two ends. The CDR3 spells CASSEPWRETQYF. The DNA for the CDR3 is TGTGCCAGCAGTGAACCGTGGCGAGAGACCCAGTACTTC.

V is TRBV2 and J is TRBJ2-3; the D gene is possibly TRBD2 (6 bases). Per the germline V gene, CDR1 is SNHLY and CDR2 is FYNNEI. Trimming removed 4 bases at V and 3 bases at J, with 11 bases between. There are 14 residues in the CDR3. Here the CDR3 reads CASSGSGGTDTQYF. The CDR3 DNA reads TGTGCCAGCAGTGGGAGTGGGGGGACAGATACGCAGTATTTT.

The genes are TRBV10-1 and TRBJ1-2; no definite D call. Between the trimmed V and J ends, which lost 0 bases and 8 bases, there was a span of 10 bases. The CDR3 is 13 amino acids. From germline, CDR1 is WNHNN and CDR2 SYGVQD (reference sequence). CDR3 DNA: TGCGCCAGCAGTGAGTCTCAAGGTTACGGCTACACCTTC. This codes for CASSESQGYGYTF.

This sequence joins TRBV5-1 and TRBJ2-2; D not resolved. Germline V lookup: CDR1 SGHRS, CDR2 YFSETQ. Between the trimmed V and J ends, which lost 4 bases and 2 bases, there was a span of 12 bases. CDR3 length: 15 amino acids. DNA for the CDR3: TGCGCCAGCAGCCCCGTCTGGAGAAACACCGGGGAGCTGTTTTTT. Its translation: CASSPVWRNTGELFF. The full variable domain, in which reference TRBV5-1 and TRBJ2-2 provide the parts outside the CDR3, is KAGVTQTPRYLIKTRGQQVTLSCSPISGHRSVSWYQQTPGQGLQFLFEYFSETQRNKGNFPGRFSGRQFSNSRSEMNVSTLELGDSALYLCASSPVWRNTGELFFGEGSRLTVL.

This chain's CDR3 is CASSYSPVGTTYEQYF. The CDR3 region has the DNA TGTGCCAGCAGTTACTCGCCCGTGGGGACAACCTACGAGCAGTACTTC. The chain employs TRBV6-5 and TRBJ2-7, with D perhaps TRBD1 (6 bases). CDR1 is MNHEY, CDR2 SVGAGI, per germline. CDR3 length: 16 amino acids. With 0 bases removed from V and 2 bases from J, the gap between germline ends came to 14 bases.

This clone has just a few counts. This chain joins TRBV19 and TRBJ2-1, with 9 bases lining up with TRBD1. CDR1 and CDR2 (germline): LNHDA, SQIVND (reference sequence). Trimming took 4 bases from V and 6 from J; bases not matched to a gene: 7. This CDR3 has 15 residues. DNA of the CDR3: TGTGCCAGTAGTACCGGACAGGGGTTTAGCAATGAGCAGTTCTTC. Its protein is CASSTGQGFSNEQFF.

In the case of this clone: The junction does not match germline at one end; this may be a read error. The chain combines TRBV7-2 with TRBJ1-5, with D unresolved. The CDR3 runs 12 residues. From germline, CDR1 is SGHTA and CDR2 FQGNSA. The CDR3 bases are TGTGCCAGCAGCCTAGCGGGACAGCCCCAGCATTTT. It specifies CASSLAGQPQHF. The full variable domain, rest sourced from reference TRBV7-2 and TRBJ1-5, is GAGVSQSPSNKVTEKGKDVELRCDPISGHTALYWYRQSLGQGLEFLIYFQGNSAPDKSGLPSDRFSAERTGGSVSTLTIQRTQQEDSAVYLCASSLAGQPQHFGDGTRLSIL.

This chain joins TRBV19 and TRBJ2-6; perhaps TRBD1 as D (6 bases). Germline lookup yields CDR1 LNHDA and CDR2 SQIVND (reference sequence). This CDR3 spans 17 amino acids. The germline V and J ends were trimmed by 3 bases and 0 bases, with 12 bases remaining between them. The CDR3 sequence is CASSIGTPYSGANVLTF. The CDR3 nucleotides are TGTGCCAGTAGTATTGGGACACCTTACTCTGGGGCCAACGTCCTGACTTTC.

The sample holds many counts of this clone. The chain employs TRBV12-3 or TRBV12-4 and TRBJ1-5; 7 bases are a match to TRBD1. The J segment lost 7 bases and the V segment lost 5 bases, leaving 5 bases of the junction unmatched. This CDR3 is built from 13 residues. The CDR3 coding sequence is TGTGCCAGCAGTCAACAGGGGCGGCAGCCCCAGCATTTT. This sequence encodes CASSQQGRQPQHF.

This clone has at least ten counts. The genes are TRBV19 and TRBJ2-1; TRBD1 matches at 10 bases. Germline loops: CDR1 LNHDA, CDR2 SQIVND (reference sequence). This CDR3 spans 13 amino acids. With 7 bases clipped from V and 6 bases from J, the junction kept 3 bases outside the gene matches. CDR3 region: CASKGQGTNEQFF. The DNA of the CDR3 is TGTGCCAGTAAGGGACAGGGGACCAATGAGCAGTTCTTC.

The count of this clone is one. The chain links TRBV30 to TRBJ2-3, with a possible D match to TRBD2 (5 bases). V lost 5 bases to trimming and J lost 1 base, with 7 bases between them. Germline V CDR1 and CDR2: GTSNPN, SVGIG (reference sequence). The length of the CDR3 is 12 residues. CDR3 DNA sequence: TGTGCCTGGGGGCGGGGCACAGATACGCAGTATTTT. Translating gives CAWGRGTDTQYF. The full variable domain, completed using reference TRBV30 and TRBJ2-3, is SQTIHQWPATLVQPVGSPLSLECTVEGTSNPNLYWYRQAAGRGLQLLFYSVGIGQISSEVPQNLSASRPQDRQFILSSKKLLLSDSGFYLCAWGRGTDTQYFGPGTRLTVL.

This clone was recorded a few times. Relative to the germline gene, one junction end is altered; a read error may explain this. This sequence joins TRBV18 and TRBJ1-6; D is undetermined. Germline V CDR1 and CDR2: KGHSH, LQKENI. CDR3 size: 13 residues. CDR3 protein: CASSVSDNSPLHF. CDR3 sequence (DNA): TGTGCCAGCTCAGTCTCCGATAATTCACCCCTCCACTTT.

This chain joins TRBV15 and TRBJ2-1, with a weak D call TRBD1 (6 bases). V gave up 3 bases and J gave up 4 bases, with 16 bases separating them. Per the germline V gene, CDR1 is LNHNV and CDR2 is YYDKDF (reference sequence). The CDR3 contains 16 residues. CDR3 coding DNA: TGTGCCACCAGCAGCACAGGGTTTTCCCTGTACAATGAGCAGTTCTTC. Translating gives CATSSTGFSLYNEQFF.

This clone was counted between two and nine times. This chain uses TRBV20-1 with TRBJ1-6, with 7 bases fitting TRBD1. This CDR3 has 19 residues. With 3 bases clipped from V and 0 bases from J, the junction kept 14 bases outside the gene matches. Germline V CDR1 and CDR2: DFQATT, SNEGSKA (reference sequence). This CDR3 reads CSASYTGTVHSSYNSPLHF. The CDR3 nucleotides read TGCAGTGCTAGTTATACCGGGACAGTACATAGCTCCTATAATTCACCCCTCCACTTT.

V and J are TRBV6-6 and TRBJ1-1, with D uncertain. Trimming cost V 2 bases and J 1 base, with 8 bases left between them. This CDR3 is built from 14 residues. Germline V lookup: CDR1 MNHNY, CDR2 SVGAGI (reference sequence). CDR3 coding DNA: TGTGCCAGCAGTTACGTGCGAAGGAACACTGAAGCTTTCTTT. Encoded protein: CASSYVRRNTEAFF.

The chain joins TRBV14 to TRBJ1-6; possibly TRBD1 for D (5 bases). CDR3 length: 17 residues. Germline CDR1 is SGHDN and CDR2 is FVKESK. V gave up 1 base and J gave up 4 bases, with 14 bases separating them. The CDR3 here is CASSQGGGRGYNSPLHF. As DNA, the CDR3 is TGTGCCAGCAGCCAAGGGGGGGGACGAGGATATAATTCACCCCTCCACTTT.

V is TRBV7-9 and J is TRBJ2-7; D gene ambiguous. CDR1 is SEHNR, CDR2 FQNEAQ, per germline (reference sequence). Trimming took 5 bases from V and 2 from J, leaving 13 bases between them. The CDR3 runs 14 residues. CDR3 DNA sequence: TGTGCCAGCAGCGCCCTCGACACGACCTACGAGCAGTACTTC. Protein sequence: CASSALDTTYEQYF.

This chain links TRBV6-1 with TRBJ1-5; D gene uncertain. This CDR3 spans 15 amino acids. Per the germline V gene, CDR1 is MNHNS and CDR2 is SASEGT. Trimming cost V 1 base and J 2 bases, with 9 bases left between them. The CDR3 DNA is TGTGCCAGCAGTGAAGTGTTTTTGGGCAATCAGCCCCAGCATTTT. Translated: CASSEVFLGNQPQHF.